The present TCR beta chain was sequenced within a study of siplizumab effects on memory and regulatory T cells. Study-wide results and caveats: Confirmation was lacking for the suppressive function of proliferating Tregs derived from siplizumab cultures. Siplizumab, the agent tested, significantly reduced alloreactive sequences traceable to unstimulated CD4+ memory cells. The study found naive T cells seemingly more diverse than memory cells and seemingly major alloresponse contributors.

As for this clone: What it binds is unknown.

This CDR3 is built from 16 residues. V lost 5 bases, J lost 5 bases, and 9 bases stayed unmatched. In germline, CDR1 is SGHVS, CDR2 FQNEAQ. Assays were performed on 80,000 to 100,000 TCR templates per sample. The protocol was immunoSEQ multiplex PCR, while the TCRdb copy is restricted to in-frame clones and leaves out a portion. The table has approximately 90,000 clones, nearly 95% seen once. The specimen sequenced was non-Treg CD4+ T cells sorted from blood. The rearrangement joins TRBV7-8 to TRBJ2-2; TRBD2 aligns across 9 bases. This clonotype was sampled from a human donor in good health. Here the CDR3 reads CASSLLGLAGTGELFF. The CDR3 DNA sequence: TGTGCCAGCAGCCTCCTGGGACTAGCAGGGACCGGGGAGCTGTTTTTT.